These T cell receptor beta chains were read from a single sample in a study of T-cell reconstitution after alpha-beta-depleted transplantation in children. TCRdb used MiXCR to reprocess the PCR reads, holding one entry per CDR3 protein. This table has about 610,000 distinct CDR3 sequences, roughly 10% appearing once. Sample: PBMCs from the stem cell graft donor, taken from the stem cell graft. The receptors derive from a human donor who donated a stem cell graft to a child with acute myeloid leukemia. CDR3s include the opening cysteine and the closing phenylalanine or tryptophan. D genes are given only for firm matches. Only part of the rows carry a size: once, few, many, or a class if the clone is expanded.

j_call: TRBJ2-2
clone_size: few
v_call: TRBV28
d_call: TRBD2
cdr3_nt: TGTGCCAGCACCTCTAGCGGAGACCTGAACACCGGGGAGCTGTTTTTT
cdr3_aa: CASTSSGDLNTGELFF

j_call: TRBJ1-6
clone_size: NA
v_call: TRBV20-1
d_call: NA
cdr3_nt: TGCAGTGCTGCCAAGACACAGCCCAATTCACCCCTCCACTTT
cdr3_aa: CSAAKTQPNSPLHF

j_call: TRBJ1-6
clone_size: many
v_call: TRBV7-2
d_call: NA
cdr3_nt: TGTGCCAGCAGCTTTATTGGGGAAATACGTTCACCCCTCCACTTT
cdr3_aa: CASSFIGEIRSPLHF

j_call: TRBJ2-1
clone_size: many
v_call: TRBV4-2
d_call: NA
cdr3_nt: TGTGCCAGCAGCCAAGGGTTCTCCTACAATGAGCAGTTCTTC
cdr3_aa: CASSQGFSYNEQFF

j_call: TRBJ2-5
clone_size: NA
v_call: TRBV9
d_call: NA
cdr3_nt: TGTGCCAGCAGCGTAGAAGGTGACAGGGGACTAGCAACGTTC
cdr3_aa: CASSVEGDRGLATF

j_call: TRBJ2-4
clone_size: few
v_call: TRBV6-2/TRBV6-3
d_call: NA
cdr3_nt: TGTGCCAGCAGTGGCCCCCGTGGCACGGCCAAAAACATTCAGTACTTC
cdr3_aa: CASSGPRGTAKNIQYF

j_call: TRBJ2-3
clone_size: many
v_call: TRBV20-1
d_call: NA
cdr3_nt: TGCAGTGCTCCTCGGGCAGAAGGAACTTATACGCAGTATTTT
cdr3_aa: CSAPRAEGTYTQYF

j_call: TRBJ2-7
clone_size: NA
v_call: TRBV15
d_call: NA
cdr3_nt: TGTGCCACCAGCGGGACCAACTACGAGCAGTACTTC
cdr3_aa: CATSGTNYEQYF

j_call: TRBJ1-5
clone_size: NA
v_call: TRBV24-1
d_call: TRBD1
cdr3_nt: TGTGCCACCAGTGGACAGGGGGCGACGCCGAATCAGCCCCAGCATTTT
cdr3_aa: CATSGQGATPNQPQHF

j_call: TRBJ2-5
clone_size: few
v_call: TRBV20-1
d_call: NA
cdr3_nt: TGCAGTGCAATACGTCCGGGAGCTAACCAAGAGACCCAGTACTTC
cdr3_aa: CSAIRPGANQETQYF

j_call: TRBJ2-7
clone_size: NA
v_call: TRBV20-1
d_call: NA
cdr3_nt: TGCAGTGCTAGAGATCGACAGGCCTACGAGCAGTACTTC
cdr3_aa: CSARDRQAYEQYF

j_call: TRBJ1-1
clone_size: few
v_call: TRBV18
d_call: NA
cdr3_nt: TGTGCCAGCTCACCCTACCAGGACAGCCTGACTGAAGCTTTCTTT
cdr3_aa: CASSPYQDSLTEAFF

j_call: TRBJ2-1
clone_size: few
v_call: TRBV5-1
d_call: NA
cdr3_nt: TGCGCCAGCAGCTTGGTATCGGGGGTGACCTACAATGAGCAGTTCTTC
cdr3_aa: CASSLVSGVTYNEQFF

j_call: TRBJ1-1
clone_size: NA
v_call: TRBV20-1
d_call: NA
cdr3_nt: TGCAGTGCCCATACAGGAATAGGGCCAGGAAACACTGAAGCTTTCTTT
cdr3_aa: CSAHTGIGPGNTEAFF

j_call: TRBJ1-3
clone_size: NA
v_call: TRBV28
d_call: TRBD1
cdr3_nt: TGTGCCAGCAGCTTCGGTCAGGGGGCAGTTGGAAACACCATATATTTT
cdr3_aa: CASSFGQGAVGNTIYF

j_call: TRBJ2-1
clone_size: many
v_call: TRBV27
d_call: TRBD2
cdr3_nt: TGTGCCAGCAGTCCCCTTTTATCCTTCCAGCCTACAAGCGGGAGCGATGGTGAGCAGTTCTTC
cdr3_aa: CASSPLLSFQPTSGSDGEQFF

j_call: TRBJ2-1
clone_size: NA
v_call: TRBV11-2
d_call: NA
cdr3_nt: TGTGCCAGCAGCTTCGCCAGGGTGGACAATGAGCAGTTCTTC
cdr3_aa: CASSFARVDNEQFF

j_call: TRBJ2-1
clone_size: many
v_call: TRBV29-1
d_call: NA
cdr3_nt: TGCAGCGTTGCCGGGAGCTCCTACAATGAGCAGTTCTTC
cdr3_aa: CSVAGSSYNEQFF

j_call: TRBJ2-3
clone_size: NA
v_call: TRBV7-9
d_call: NA
cdr3_nt: TGTGCCAGCAGCGTCCGAATCGGGGTGGGGACAGATACGCAGTATTTT
cdr3_aa: CASSVRIGVGTDTQYF

j_call: TRBJ2-5
clone_size: many
v_call: TRBV4-3
d_call: NA
cdr3_nt: TGCGCCAGCAGCCCAGATGGTCAAGAGACCCAGTACTTC
cdr3_aa: CASSPDGQETQYF

j_call: TRBJ2-5
clone_size: NA
v_call: TRBV5-6
d_call: NA
cdr3_nt: TGTGCCAGCAGCGGGGATGGGGGGCCGGAGACCCAGTACTTC
cdr3_aa: CASSGDGGPETQYF

j_call: TRBJ2-7
clone_size: many
v_call: TRBV20-1
d_call: TRBD2
cdr3_nt: TGCAGTGCTGCCGTTTCTAGCGGGCTACCCTACGAGCAGTACTTC
cdr3_aa: CSAAVSSGLPYEQYF

j_call: TRBJ2-7
clone_size: NA
v_call: TRBV10-3
d_call: TRBD2
cdr3_nt: TGTGCCACCAGAAGTCGGGGGGGGAGCTACGAGCAGTACTTC
cdr3_aa: CATRSRGGSYEQYF

j_call: TRBJ1-2
clone_size: few
v_call: TRBV12-3/TRBV12-4
d_call: NA
cdr3_nt: TGTGCCAGCAGTCCTGGCCCGGGACGGAACTATGGCTACACCTTC
cdr3_aa: CASSPGPGRNYGYTF

j_call: TRBJ2-2
clone_size: many
v_call: TRBV6-2/TRBV6-3
d_call: NA
cdr3_nt: TGTGCCAGCAGTCAGAGACAGGGGGAGCTGTTTTTT
cdr3_aa: CASSQRQGELFF

j_call: TRBJ1-1
clone_size: NA
v_call: TRBV6-2/TRBV6-3
d_call: TRBD1
cdr3_nt: TGTGCCAGCAGCTCCCGGGACAGGGTGGAGACTGAAGCTTTCTTT
cdr3_aa: CASSSRDRVETEAFF

j_call: TRBJ2-1
clone_size: NA
v_call: TRBV29-1
d_call: NA
cdr3_nt: TGCAGCGTTGCGGGGGCTTTGTTTAATGAGCAGTTCTTC
cdr3_aa: CSVAGALFNEQFF

j_call: TRBJ1-2
clone_size: few
v_call: TRBV7-9
d_call: TRBD1
cdr3_nt: TGTGCCAGCAGCTCGGGACAGGGGGCTTTTGGCTACACCTTC
cdr3_aa: CASSSGQGAFGYTF

j_call: TRBJ2-7
clone_size: many
v_call: TRBV10-3
d_call: TRBD2
cdr3_nt: TGTGCCATGACTAGCGGGACCTCCTACGAGCAGTACTTC
cdr3_aa: CAMTSGTSYEQYF

j_call: TRBJ2-4
clone_size: NA
v_call: TRBV20-1
d_call: NA
cdr3_nt: TGCAGTGCTCTGGACGGACTAGCCAAAAACATTCAGTACTTC
cdr3_aa: CSALDGLAKNIQYF

j_call: TRBJ2-6
clone_size: NA
v_call: TRBV12-3/TRBV12-4
d_call: TRBD2
cdr3_nt: TGTGCCAGCAGTCAGAGCTCGCGGGAGAGCTTCTACGGTGGGGCCAACGTCCTGACTTTC
cdr3_aa: CASSQSSRESFYGGANVLTF

j_call: TRBJ1-6
clone_size: few
v_call: TRBV7-8
d_call: TRBD1
cdr3_nt: TGTGCCAGCAGCTTAGACAGGGGAAAGGGTTCACCCCTCCACTTT
cdr3_aa: CASSLDRGKGSPLHF

j_call: TRBJ2-5
clone_size: NA
v_call: TRBV18
d_call: TRBD1
cdr3_nt: TGTGCCAGCTCTCCCAGGACAGGGGTAAACCAAGAGACCCAGTACTTC
cdr3_aa: CASSPRTGVNQETQYF

j_call: TRBJ2-7
clone_size: NA
v_call: TRBV10-3
d_call: NA
cdr3_nt: TGTGCCATCAGGGACTACTACGAGCAGTACTTC
cdr3_aa: CAIRDYYEQYF

j_call: TRBJ2-6
clone_size: few
v_call: TRBV2
d_call: NA
cdr3_nt: TGTGCCAGCAGTGGGGCAGGGACTGCTCCATTCTCTGGGGCCAACGTCCTGACTTTC
cdr3_aa: CASSGAGTAPFSGANVLTF

j_call: TRBJ1-1
clone_size: few
v_call: TRBV12-3/TRBV12-4
d_call: TRBD1
cdr3_nt: TGTGCCAGCAGTTTCCTCGCTGGACAGGGCGATTTCTTT
cdr3_aa: CASSFLAGQGDFF

j_call: TRBJ2-7
clone_size: few
v_call: TRBV12-3/TRBV12-4
d_call: NA
cdr3_nt: TGTGCCAGCAGTTTATCGGGACCCTCGACCTACGAGCAGTACTTC
cdr3_aa: CASSLSGPSTYEQYF

j_call: TRBJ2-1
clone_size: few
v_call: TRBV7-6
d_call: TRBD2
cdr3_nt: TGTGCCAGCAGCTTAGTTAGCGGGCCAGACAATGAGCAGTTCTTC
cdr3_aa: CASSLVSGPDNEQFF

j_call: TRBJ2-1
clone_size: few
v_call: TRBV6-2/TRBV6-3
d_call: NA
cdr3_nt: TGTGCCAGCATGGGGGTCGGGAGAAAGTTTTACAATGAGCAGTTCTTC
cdr3_aa: CASMGVGRKFYNEQFF

j_call: TRBJ2-1
clone_size: NA
v_call: TRBV15
d_call: NA
cdr3_nt: TGTGCCACCAGCAGTCGAAACAATGAGCAGTTCTTC
cdr3_aa: CATSSRNNEQFF